This TCR beta chain was recovered during a study of response to subunit inactivated influenza vaccine. General observations from the study: With each seasonal influenza vaccination, the authors suggested, few new T cells are recruited.

For this clonotype: Its antigen is unknown.

MiXCR, run by TCRdb on the RT-PCR reads, gives a single entry per CDR3 protein. The sample consists of roughly 520,000 distinct CDR3 sequences, approximately 24% of them appearing once. Trimming pared 1 base from V and 3 bases from J, leaving 6 bases between. The CDR3 runs to 13 residues. Germline CDR1 and CDR2: MGHRA and YSYEKL. Specimen: CD4+ T cells sorted from PBMCs, collected roughly 5 days after vaccination. The sequence derives from a man between 45 and 60 years old who received an inactivated influenza vaccine. The V and J genes are TRBV4-1 and TRBJ1-1; no clear D gene. CDR3 nucleotide sequence: TGCGCCAGCAGCCAAGCAGACGACACTGAAGCTTTCTTT. Its protein is CASSQADDTEAFF.